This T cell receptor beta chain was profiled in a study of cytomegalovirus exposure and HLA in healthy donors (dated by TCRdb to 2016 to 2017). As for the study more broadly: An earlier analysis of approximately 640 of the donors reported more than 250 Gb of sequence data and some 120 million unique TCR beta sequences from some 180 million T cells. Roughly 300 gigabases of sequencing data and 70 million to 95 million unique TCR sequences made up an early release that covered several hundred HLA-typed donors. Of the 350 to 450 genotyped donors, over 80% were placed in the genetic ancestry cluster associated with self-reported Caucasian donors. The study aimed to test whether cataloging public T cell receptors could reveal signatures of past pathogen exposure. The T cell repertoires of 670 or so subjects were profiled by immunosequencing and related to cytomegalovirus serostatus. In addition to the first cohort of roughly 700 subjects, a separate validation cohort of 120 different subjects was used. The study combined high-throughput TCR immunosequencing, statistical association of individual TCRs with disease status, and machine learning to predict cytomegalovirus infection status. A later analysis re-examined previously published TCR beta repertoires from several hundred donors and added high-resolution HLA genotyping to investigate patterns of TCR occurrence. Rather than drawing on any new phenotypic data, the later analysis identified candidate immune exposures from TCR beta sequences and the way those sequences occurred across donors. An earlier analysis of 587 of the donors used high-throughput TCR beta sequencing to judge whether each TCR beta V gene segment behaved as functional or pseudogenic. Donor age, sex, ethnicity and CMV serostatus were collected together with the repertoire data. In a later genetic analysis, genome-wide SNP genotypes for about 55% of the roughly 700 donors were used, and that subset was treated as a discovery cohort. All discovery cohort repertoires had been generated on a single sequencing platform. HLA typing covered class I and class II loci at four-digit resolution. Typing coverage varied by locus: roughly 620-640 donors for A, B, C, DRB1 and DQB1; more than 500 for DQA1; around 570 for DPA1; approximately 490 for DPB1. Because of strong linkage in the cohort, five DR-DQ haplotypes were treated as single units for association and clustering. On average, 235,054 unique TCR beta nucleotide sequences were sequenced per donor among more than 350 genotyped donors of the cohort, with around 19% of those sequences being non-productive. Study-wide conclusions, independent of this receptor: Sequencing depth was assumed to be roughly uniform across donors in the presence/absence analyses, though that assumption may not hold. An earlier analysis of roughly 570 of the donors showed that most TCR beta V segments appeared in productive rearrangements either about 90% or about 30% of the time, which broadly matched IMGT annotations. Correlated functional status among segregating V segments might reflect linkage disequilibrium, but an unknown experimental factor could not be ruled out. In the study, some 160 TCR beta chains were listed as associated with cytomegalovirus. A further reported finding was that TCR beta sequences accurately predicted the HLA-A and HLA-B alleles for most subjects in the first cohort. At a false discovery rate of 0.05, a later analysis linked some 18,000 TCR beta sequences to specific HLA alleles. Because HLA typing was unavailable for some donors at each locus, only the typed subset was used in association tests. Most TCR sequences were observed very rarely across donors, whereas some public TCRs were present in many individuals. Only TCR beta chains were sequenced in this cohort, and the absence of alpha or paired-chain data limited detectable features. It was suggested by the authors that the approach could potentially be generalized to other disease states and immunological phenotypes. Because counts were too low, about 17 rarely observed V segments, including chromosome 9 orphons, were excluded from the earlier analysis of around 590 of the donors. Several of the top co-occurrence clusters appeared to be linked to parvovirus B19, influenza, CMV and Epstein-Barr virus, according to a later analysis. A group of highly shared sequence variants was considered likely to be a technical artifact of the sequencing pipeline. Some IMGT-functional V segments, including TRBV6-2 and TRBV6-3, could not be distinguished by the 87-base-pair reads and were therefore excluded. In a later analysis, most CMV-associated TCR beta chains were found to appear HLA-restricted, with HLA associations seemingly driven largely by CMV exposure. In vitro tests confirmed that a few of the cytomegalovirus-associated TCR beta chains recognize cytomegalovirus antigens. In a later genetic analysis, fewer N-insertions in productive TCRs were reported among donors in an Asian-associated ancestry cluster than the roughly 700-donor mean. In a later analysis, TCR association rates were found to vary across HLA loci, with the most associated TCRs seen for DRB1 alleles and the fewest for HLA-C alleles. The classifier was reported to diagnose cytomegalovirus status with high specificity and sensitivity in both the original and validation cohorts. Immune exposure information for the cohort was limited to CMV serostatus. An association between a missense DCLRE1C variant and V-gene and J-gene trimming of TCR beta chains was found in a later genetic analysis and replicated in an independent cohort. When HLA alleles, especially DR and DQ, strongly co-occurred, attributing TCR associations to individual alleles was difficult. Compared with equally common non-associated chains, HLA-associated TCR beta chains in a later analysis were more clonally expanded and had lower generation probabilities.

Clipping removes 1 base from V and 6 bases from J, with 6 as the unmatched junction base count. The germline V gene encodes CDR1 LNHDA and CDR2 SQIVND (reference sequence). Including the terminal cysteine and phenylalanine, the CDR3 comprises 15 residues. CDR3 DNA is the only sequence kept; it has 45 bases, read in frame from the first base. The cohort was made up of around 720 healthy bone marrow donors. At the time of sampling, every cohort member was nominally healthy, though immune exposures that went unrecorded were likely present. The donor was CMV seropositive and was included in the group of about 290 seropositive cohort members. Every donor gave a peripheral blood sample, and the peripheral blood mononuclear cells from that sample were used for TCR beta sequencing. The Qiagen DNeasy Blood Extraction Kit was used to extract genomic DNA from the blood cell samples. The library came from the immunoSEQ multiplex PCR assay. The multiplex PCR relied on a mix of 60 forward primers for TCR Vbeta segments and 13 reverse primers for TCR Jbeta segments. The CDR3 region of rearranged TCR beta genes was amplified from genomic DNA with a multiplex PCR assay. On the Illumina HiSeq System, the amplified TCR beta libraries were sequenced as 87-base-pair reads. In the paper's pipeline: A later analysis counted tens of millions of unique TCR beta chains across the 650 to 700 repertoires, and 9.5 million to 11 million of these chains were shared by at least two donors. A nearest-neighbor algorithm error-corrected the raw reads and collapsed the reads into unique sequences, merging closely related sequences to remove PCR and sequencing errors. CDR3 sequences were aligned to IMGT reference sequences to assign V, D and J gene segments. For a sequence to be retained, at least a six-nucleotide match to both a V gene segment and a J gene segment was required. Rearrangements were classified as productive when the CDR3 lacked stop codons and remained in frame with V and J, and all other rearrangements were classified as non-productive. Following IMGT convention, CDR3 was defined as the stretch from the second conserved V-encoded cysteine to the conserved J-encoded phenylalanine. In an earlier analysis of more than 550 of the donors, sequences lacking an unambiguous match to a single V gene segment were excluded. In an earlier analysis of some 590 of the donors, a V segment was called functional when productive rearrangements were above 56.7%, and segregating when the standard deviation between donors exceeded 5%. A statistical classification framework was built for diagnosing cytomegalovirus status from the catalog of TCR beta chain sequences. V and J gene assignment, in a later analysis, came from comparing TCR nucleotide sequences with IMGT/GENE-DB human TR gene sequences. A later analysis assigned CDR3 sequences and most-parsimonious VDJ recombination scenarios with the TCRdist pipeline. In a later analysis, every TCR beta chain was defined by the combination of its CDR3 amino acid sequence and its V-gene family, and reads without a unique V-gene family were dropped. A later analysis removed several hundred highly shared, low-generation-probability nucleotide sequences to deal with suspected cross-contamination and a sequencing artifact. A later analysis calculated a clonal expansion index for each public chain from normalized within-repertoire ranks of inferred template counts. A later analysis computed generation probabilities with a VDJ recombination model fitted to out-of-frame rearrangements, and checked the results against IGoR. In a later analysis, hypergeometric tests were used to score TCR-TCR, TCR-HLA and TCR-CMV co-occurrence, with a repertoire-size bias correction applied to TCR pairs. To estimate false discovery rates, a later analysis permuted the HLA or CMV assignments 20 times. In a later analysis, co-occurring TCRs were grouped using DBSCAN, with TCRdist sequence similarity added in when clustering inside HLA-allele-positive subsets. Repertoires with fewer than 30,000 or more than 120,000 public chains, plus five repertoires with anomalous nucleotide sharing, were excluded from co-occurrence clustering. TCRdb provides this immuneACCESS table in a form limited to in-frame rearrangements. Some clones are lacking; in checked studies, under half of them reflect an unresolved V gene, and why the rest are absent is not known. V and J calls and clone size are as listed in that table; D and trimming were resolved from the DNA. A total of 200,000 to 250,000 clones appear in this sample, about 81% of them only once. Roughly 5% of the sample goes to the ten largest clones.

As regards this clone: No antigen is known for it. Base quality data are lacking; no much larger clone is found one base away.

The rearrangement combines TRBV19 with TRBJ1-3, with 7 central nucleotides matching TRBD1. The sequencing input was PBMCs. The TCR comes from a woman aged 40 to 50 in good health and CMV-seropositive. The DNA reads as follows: TGTGCCAGTAGTATAGCTCTGACAGGGTTAAACACCATATATTTT. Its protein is CASSIALTGLNTIYF. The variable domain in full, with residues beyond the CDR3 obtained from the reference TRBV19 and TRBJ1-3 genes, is DGGITQSPKYLFRKEGQNVTLSCEQNLNHDAMYWYRQDPGQGLRLIYYSQIVNDFQKGDIAEGYSVSREKKESFPLTVTSAQKNPTAFYLCASSIALTGLNTIYFGEGSWLTVV.